This is a list of T cell receptor beta chains from one sample in a study of shared clonotypes between healthy human individuals. TCRdb's copy holds only in-frame clones and misses some; the assay was immunoSEQ multiplex PCR. There are roughly 2 million clones in the sample; under 97% occur only once, and approximately 0.13% lies in the top ten. Sequenced input: naive CD4+ T cells sorted from blood. The receptors derive from a young man in good health. Each CDR3 is given with its conserved first and last residue. A D gene is named only where the DNA matches it firmly. Rows may omit the clone size; those that give it use once, few, many or a size class.

CDR3 DNA: TGTGCCACCAGCCCCCGGTTGGACAGTCAGCCCCAGCATTTT; CDR3 protein: CATSPRLDSQPQHF; V gene: TRBV15; clone size: -; J gene: TRBJ1-5; D gene: -
CDR3 DNA: TGTGCCAGCAGCTTAGATTCGACCTACAATGAGCAGTTCTTC; CDR3 protein: CASSLDSTYNEQFF; V gene: TRBV7-2; clone size: -; J gene: TRBJ2-1; D gene: -
CDR3 DNA: TGCGCCAGCAGCCTGGACAGTCCAACCTACAATGAGCAGTTCTTC; CDR3 protein: CASSLDSPTYNEQFF; V gene: TRBV5-1; clone size: once; J gene: TRBJ2-1; D gene: -
CDR3 DNA: TGTGCCAGCAGTACTAAAAGGGGGTCGGGCAATCAGCCCCAGCATTTT; CDR3 protein: CASSTKRGSGNQPQHF; V gene: TRBV2; clone size: -; J gene: TRBJ1-5; D gene: -
CDR3 DNA: TGTGCCATCAGTGAGTCGTCTAGCGGCTACAATGAGCAGTTCTTC; CDR3 protein: CAISESSSGYNEQFF; V gene: TRBV10-3; clone size: -; J gene: TRBJ2-1; D gene: TRBD2
CDR3 DNA: TGTGCCAGCAGGCCCCCAGGCGAGGACATTCAGTACTTC; CDR3 protein: CASRPPGEDIQYF; V gene: TRBV6-6; clone size: -; J gene: TRBJ2-4; D gene: -
CDR3 DNA: TGTGCCAGCAGTTTCAACAGGGGGCCGCACGAGCAGTACTTC; CDR3 protein: CASSFNRGPHEQYF; V gene: TRBV27; clone size: -; J gene: TRBJ2-7; D gene: TRBD1
CDR3 DNA: TGCGCCAGCAGCGCTTCAGGGGGCCCCTACGAGCAGTACTTC; CDR3 protein: CASSASGGPYEQYF; V gene: TRBV5-1; clone size: -; J gene: TRBJ2-7; D gene: TRBD1
CDR3 DNA: TGTGCCAGCAGTTTATCCCCGGGTGGACTAGCGATGTACAATGAGCAGTTCTTC; CDR3 protein: CASSLSPGGLAMYNEQFF; V gene: TRBV27; clone size: -; J gene: TRBJ2-1; D gene: TRBD2
CDR3 DNA: TGTGCCAGCAGACAGCGTACTTCTAACTATGGCTACACCTTC; CDR3 protein: CASRQRTSNYGYTF; V gene: TRBV6-1; clone size: -; J gene: TRBJ1-2; D gene: -
CDR3 DNA: TGTGCCAGCAGGGGACAGATAAACACCGGGGAGCTGTTTTTT; CDR3 protein: CASRGQINTGELFF; V gene: TRBV2; clone size: -; J gene: TRBJ2-2; D gene: TRBD1
CDR3 DNA: TGTGCCGTCCCTTCCGAACCCTCTGGAAACACCATATATTTT; CDR3 protein: CAVPSEPSGNTIYF; V gene: TRBV7-2; clone size: -; J gene: TRBJ1-3; D gene: -
CDR3 DNA: TGTGCCAGCAGCAGCCGGAGGGACGAGCAGTACTTC; CDR3 protein: CASSSRRDEQYF; V gene: TRBV7-2; clone size: -; J gene: TRBJ2-7; D gene: -
CDR3 DNA: TGTGCCAGCTCATCGGACAGTCTGCAGCCCCAGCATTTT; CDR3 protein: CASSSDSLQPQHF; V gene: TRBV18; clone size: -; J gene: TRBJ1-5; D gene: -
CDR3 DNA: TGTGCCAGCAGCTTAGGAGTCGACAGGAACAGTTACGAGCAGTACTTC; CDR3 protein: CASSLGVDRNSYEQYF; V gene: TRBV7-2; clone size: -; J gene: TRBJ2-7; D gene: -
CDR3 DNA: TGTGCCAGCGGACGGCTGGGGGCTGAAGCTTTCTTT; CDR3 protein: CASGRLGAEAFF; V gene: TRBV6-5; clone size: -; J gene: TRBJ1-1; D gene: -
CDR3 DNA: TGTGCCAGCCGGCAGGGCTTCGACGAGCAGTACTTC; CDR3 protein: CASRQGFDEQYF; V gene: TRBV2; clone size: once; J gene: TRBJ2-7; D gene: -
CDR3 DNA: TGTGCCTGGAGTGTACGGAAAGGACTGCAGCCCCAGCATTTT; CDR3 protein: CAWSVRKGLQPQHF; V gene: TRBV30; clone size: -; J gene: TRBJ1-5; D gene: -
CDR3 DNA: TGTGCCAGCAGTGAGCAGGTCAATCAGCCCCAGCATTTT; CDR3 protein: CASSEQVNQPQHF; V gene: TRBV2; clone size: -; J gene: TRBJ1-5; D gene: -
CDR3 DNA: TGTGCCAGCAGCTTATGGCCGCCCAATGGTGAGCAGTTCTTC; CDR3 protein: CASSLWPPNGEQFF; V gene: TRBV7-9; clone size: -; J gene: TRBJ2-1; D gene: -
CDR3 DNA: TGTGCCAGCAGTTATGGAAGCAAGTACTACGAGCAGTACTTC; CDR3 protein: CASSYGSKYYEQYF; V gene: TRBV6-5; clone size: -; J gene: TRBJ2-7; D gene: -
CDR3 DNA: TGTGCCAGCATCCAGGGGGGGGCGAACGCTTTCTTT; CDR3 protein: CASIQGGANAFF; V gene: TRBV2; clone size: -; J gene: TRBJ1-1; D gene: TRBD1
CDR3 DNA: TGCAGCGTTGAAGATCACAGGACAGGCTCGGAGACCCAGTACTTC; CDR3 protein: CSVEDHRTGSETQYF; V gene: TRBV29-1; clone size: once; J gene: TRBJ2-5; D gene: TRBD1
CDR3 DNA: TGTGCCAGCTCACCACTGGGGAGCGGCAGGACGAACACTGAAGCTTTCTTT; CDR3 protein: CASSPLGSGRTNTEAFF; V gene: TRBV18; clone size: few; J gene: TRBJ1-1; D gene: -
CDR3 DNA: TGTGCAAGTCGCTTAGCGAACCGCCGTGGGTGTCAGGGAGCCGGCATGAACACTGAAGCTTTCTTT; CDR3 protein: CASRLANRRGCQGAGMNTEAFF; V gene: TRBV12-2; clone size: -; J gene: TRBJ1-1; D gene: -
CDR3 DNA: TGTGCCAGCAGCTGGGACAGTAGCACAGATACGCAGTATTTT; CDR3 protein: CASSWDSSTDTQYF; V gene: TRBV5-5; clone size: -; J gene: TRBJ2-3; D gene: TRBD1
CDR3 DNA: TGTGCCAGCAGCTCCTCCTTAGCGGGAGCAGAGACCCAGTACTTC; CDR3 protein: CASSSSLAGAETQYF; V gene: TRBV5-4; clone size: -; J gene: TRBJ2-5; D gene: TRBD2
CDR3 DNA: TGTGCCTGGACAAACAGGGGATTTTCGAGTGAGCAGTTCTTC; CDR3 protein: CAWTNRGFSSEQFF; V gene: TRBV30; clone size: -; J gene: TRBJ2-1; D gene: TRBD1
CDR3 DNA: TGTGCCTGGAAGGGCGATTCGTCCTCCTACGAGCAGTACTTC; CDR3 protein: CAWKGDSSSYEQYF; V gene: TRBV7-3; clone size: -; J gene: TRBJ2-7; D gene: -
CDR3 DNA: TGTGCCAGCAGCTTAGGAGGTGAGGCCTACGAGCAGTACTTC; CDR3 protein: CASSLGGEAYEQYF; V gene: TRBV7-6; clone size: -; J gene: TRBJ2-7; D gene: -